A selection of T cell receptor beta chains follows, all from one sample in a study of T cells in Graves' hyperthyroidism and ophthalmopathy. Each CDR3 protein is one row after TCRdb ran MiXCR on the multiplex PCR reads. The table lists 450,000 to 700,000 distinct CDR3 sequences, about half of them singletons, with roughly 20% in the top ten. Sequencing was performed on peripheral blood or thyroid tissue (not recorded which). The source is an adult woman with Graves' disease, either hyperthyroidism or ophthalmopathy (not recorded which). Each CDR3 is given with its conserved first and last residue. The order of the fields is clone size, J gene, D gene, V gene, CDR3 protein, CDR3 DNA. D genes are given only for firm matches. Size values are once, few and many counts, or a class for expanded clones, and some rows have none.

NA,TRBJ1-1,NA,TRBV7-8,CASSERRGYTEAFF,TGTGCCAGCAGCGAACGACGGGGGTACACTGAAGCTTTCTTT
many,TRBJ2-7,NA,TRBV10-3,CATGLGVYEQYF,TGTGCCACAGGTTTGGGGGTCTACGAGCAGTACTTC
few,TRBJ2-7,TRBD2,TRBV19,CASSPTSGSWYEQYF,TGTGCCAGTTCCCCAACTAGCGGGAGTTGGTACGAGCAGTACTTC
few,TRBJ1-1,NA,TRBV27,CASKMVSAARTEAFF,TGTGCCAGCAAAATGGTATCTGCGGCGCGGACTGAAGCTTTCTTT
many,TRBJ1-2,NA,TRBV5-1,CASSPQGNNYGYTF,TGCGCCAGCAGCCCCCAGGGGAACAACTATGGCTACACCTTC
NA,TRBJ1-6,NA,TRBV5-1,CASSFEGVYNSPLHF,TGCGCCAGCAGCTTTGAGGGGGTCTATAATTCACCCCTCCACTTT
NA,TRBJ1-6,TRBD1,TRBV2,CASGVLAGGNSPLHF,TGTGCCAGCGGGGTACTAGCAGGGGGTAATTCACCCCTCCACTTT
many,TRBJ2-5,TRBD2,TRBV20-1,CSAQRGWRETQYF,TGCAGTGCTCAGCGGGGATGGAGAGAGACCCAGTACTTC
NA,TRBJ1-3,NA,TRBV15,CATGILGNTIYF,TGTGCCACAGGGATCCTTGGAAACACCATATATTTT
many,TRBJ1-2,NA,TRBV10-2,CASSGLTQTGGYTF,TGCGCCAGCAGCGGACTGACACAGACTGGGGGCTACACCTTC
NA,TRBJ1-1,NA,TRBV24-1,CATSASRGVTEAFF,TGTGCCACCAGTGCGTCGAGGGGGGTCACTGAAGCTTTCTTT
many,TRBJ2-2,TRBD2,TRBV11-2,CASSPYSGRTTGELFF,TGTGCCAGCAGCCCGTACAGCGGGAGGACCACCGGGGAGCTGTTTTTT
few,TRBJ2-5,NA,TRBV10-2,CASRVGWTETQYF,TGCGCCAGCAGGGTGGGTTGGACGGAGACCCAGTACTTC
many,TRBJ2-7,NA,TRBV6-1,CASMRFRVGEQYF,TGTGCCAGCATGCGATTCAGGGTTGGAGAGCAGTACTTC
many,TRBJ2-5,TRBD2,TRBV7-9,CASSSQTYPASGRDYRAQYF,TGTGCCAGCAGCTCCCAGACTTATCCAGCTAGCGGGAGGGATTACCGGGCCCAGTACTTC
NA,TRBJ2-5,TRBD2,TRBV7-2,CASSLGGRGSFGETQYF,TGTGCCAGCAGCTTAGGAGGACGCGGGAGTTTTGGTGAGACCCAGTACTTC
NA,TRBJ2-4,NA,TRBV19,CASTPAGRGDIQYF,TGTGCCAGTACCCCGGCGGGACGAGGAGACATTCAGTACTTC
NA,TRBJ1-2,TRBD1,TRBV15,CATSRDSGQGPRNGYTF,TGTGCCACCAGCAGAGATAGCGGACAGGGACCGCGGAATGGCTACACCTTC
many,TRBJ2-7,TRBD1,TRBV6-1,CASRAGTGGYEQYF,TGTGCCAGCAGGGCCGGGACAGGGGGCTACGAGCAGTACTTC
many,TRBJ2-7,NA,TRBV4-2,CASSRGQTGNYEQYF,TGTGCCAGCAGCAGAGGGCAAACAGGGAACTACGAGCAGTACTTC
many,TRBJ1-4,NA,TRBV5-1,CASSLVVGTTTNEKLFF,TGCGCCAGCAGCTTGGTTGTGGGCACAACAACTAATGAAAAACTGTTTTTT
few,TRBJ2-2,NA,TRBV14,CASSLKEDGELFF,TGTGCCAGCAGCCTCAAAGAGGACGGGGAGCTGTTTTTT
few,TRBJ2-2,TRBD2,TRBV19,CASSIELADPTGELFF,TGTGCCAGTAGTATAGAACTAGCGGACCCCACCGGGGAGCTGTTTTTT
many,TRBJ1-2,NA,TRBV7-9,CASSAGGGDYGYTF,TGTGCCAGCAGCGCGGGGGGGGGCGACTATGGCTACACCTTC
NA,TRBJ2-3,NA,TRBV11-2,CASSLWTPDTQYF,TGTGCCAGCAGCCTATGGACCCCAGATACGCAGTATTTT
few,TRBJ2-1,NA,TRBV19,CASSSRDRSYNEQFF,TGTGCCAGTAGTTCCCGGGACCGGTCCTACAATGAGCAGTTCTTC
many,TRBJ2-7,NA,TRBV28,CASSLRSNEQYF,TGTGCCAGCAGTTTACGTAGTAACGAGCAGTACTTC
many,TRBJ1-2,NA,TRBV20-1,CSARDLGDTLTTNGYTF,TGCAGTGCTAGAGATCTGGGGGATACACTAACAACTAATGGCTACACCTTC
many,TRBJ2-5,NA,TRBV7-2,CASSLADAQETQYF,TGTGCCAGCAGCTTAGCCGACGCACAAGAGACCCAGTACTTC
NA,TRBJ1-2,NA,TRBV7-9,CASSFYICSEGDDHGYTF,NA
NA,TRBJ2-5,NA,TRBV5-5,CASSFSGSYQETQYF,TGTGCCAGCAGTTTTTCGGGATCCTACCAAGAGACCCAGTACTTC
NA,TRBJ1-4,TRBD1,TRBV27,CASSPQGVKGATNEKLFF,TGTGCCAGCAGTCCTCAGGGGGTCAAGGGAGCAACTAATGAAAAACTGTTTTTT
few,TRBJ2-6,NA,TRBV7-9,CASSLGGVNVLTF,TGTGCCAGCAGCCTCGGTGGGGTTAACGTCCTGACTTTC
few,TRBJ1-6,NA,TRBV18,CASSPAPGDSPLHF,TGTGCCAGCTCACCAGCTCCAGGGGATTCACCCCTCCACTTT
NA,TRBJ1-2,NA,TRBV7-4,CASSYGQFDYTF,TGTGCCAGCAGCTACGGACAGTTCGACTACACCTTC
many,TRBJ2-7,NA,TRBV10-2,CASSSSEEASEQYF,TGCGCCAGCAGTTCATCGGAAGAAGCAAGCGAGCAGTACTTC
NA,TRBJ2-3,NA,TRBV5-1,CASSSDHIDTQYF,TGTGCCAGCAGCTCTGATCATATTGATACGCAGTATTTT
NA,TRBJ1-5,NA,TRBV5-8,CAGSLGRGEYQPQHF,TGTGCCGGCAGCTTGGGCCGGGGAGAATATCAGCCCCAGCATTTT
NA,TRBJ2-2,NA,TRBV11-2,CASSLDAGTANTGELFF,TGTGCCAGCAGCCTAGACGCGGGGACAGCGAACACCGGGGAGCTGTTTTTT
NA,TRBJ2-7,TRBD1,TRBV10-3,CAISRDRGQILAYEQYF,TGTGCCATCAGCCGGGACAGGGGACAGATTTTGGCTTACGAGCAGTACTTC
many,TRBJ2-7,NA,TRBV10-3,CAISEGGLTYEQYF,TGTGCCATCAGTGAGGGAGGACTAACCTACGAGCAGTACTTC
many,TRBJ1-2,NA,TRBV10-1,CANVIWGRGYTF,TGCGCCAACGTCATTTGGGGCCGTGGCTACACCTTC
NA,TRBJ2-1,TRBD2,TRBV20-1,CSARDRLAGLYNEQFF,TGCAGTGCTAGAGATCGACTAGCGGGTCTATACAATGAGCAGTTCTTC
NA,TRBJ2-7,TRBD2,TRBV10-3,CAISREGRWSSYEQYF,TGTGCCATCAGTAGGGAGGGACGGTGGAGCTCCTACGAGCAGTACTTC
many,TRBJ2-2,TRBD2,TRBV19,CASQRERNLGELFF,TGTGCCAGTCAGCGGGAGCGGAATCTTGGGGAGCTGTTTTTT
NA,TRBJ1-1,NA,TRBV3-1,CASSQDDFTEAFF,TGTGCCAGCAGCCAAGATGATTTCACTGAAGCTTTCTTT
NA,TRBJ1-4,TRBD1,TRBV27,CASSQQGIGEKLFF,TGTGCCAGCAGTCAACAGGGGATCGGTGAAAAACTGTTTTTT
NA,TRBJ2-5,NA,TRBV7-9,CASTQGSSNQETQYF,TGTGCCAGCACCCAAGGCAGTAGTAACCAAGAGACCCAGTACTTC
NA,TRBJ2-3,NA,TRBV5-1,CASSLYPITDTQYF,TGCGCCAGCAGCTTGTATCCTATCACAGATACGCAGTATTTT
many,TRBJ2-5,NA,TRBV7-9,CASFNSMTSETQYF,TGTGCCAGCTTCAACAGCATGACTTCTGAGACCCAGTACTTC
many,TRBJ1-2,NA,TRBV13,CASSFSLFPEDGYTF,TGTGCCAGCAGCTTTTCGCTCTTCCCCGAAGATGGCTACACCTTC
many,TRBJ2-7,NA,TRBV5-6,CASSAGVIYEQYF,TGTGCCAGCAGCGCTGGGGTAATCTACGAGCAGTACTTC